This TCR beta chain was observed in a study of sequential checkpoint blockade in melanoma. General observations from the study: Rising tumor T-cell fraction and clonality meant about 30 times likelier benefit.

Germline-derived CDR1 and CDR2 are SGHVS and FNYEAQ. V lost 2 bases, J lost 1 base, and 4 bases stayed unmatched. This CDR3 region has 15 residues. Produced via immunoSEQ multiplex PCR; TCRdb's table is partial and in-frame only. In the table there are approximately 6,000 clones, 25% to 30% of which are singletons. There are many counts of this clone. The target antigen is unknown. Treatment here: randomized to nivolumab then ipilimumab (arm A) or the reverse (arm B). No patient had prior DNA-damaging chemotherapy. The source of this sequence is a human donor with melanoma. Sequencing was performed on tumor tissue (inferred from file names), taken from a patient given nivolumab and ipilimumab in sequence. The chain uses TRBV7-6 and TRBJ2-5; 7 positions agree with TRBD2. CDR3 amino acids: CASSLPSGTQETQYF. The CDR3 nucleotides are TGTGCCAGCAGCTTACCAAGCGGGACCCAAGAGACCCAGTACTTC. The whole variable domain, remainder taken from reference TRBV7-6 and TRBJ2-5, is GAGVSQSPRYKVTKRGQDVALRCDPISGHVSLYWYRQALGQGPEFLTYFNYEAQQDKSGLPNDRFSAERPEGSISTLTIQRTEQRDSAMYRCASSLPSGTQETQYFGPGTRLLVL.